This is a list of T cell receptor beta chains from one sample in a study of blood T cell repertoires in COVID-19. The table came from immunoSEQ multiplex PCR; TCRdb's copy has only in-frame clones and leaves some out. The sample has 30,000 or so clones, more than 85% seen once. The specimen sequenced was peripheral blood. Receptor source: a male donor with active COVID-19. Both conserved end residues are part of each CDR3. D genes are given only for firm matches. Clone size appears in some rows only: once, few, many, or a class for an expanded clone.

abundance	v_gene	d_gene	j_gene	CDR3aa	CDR3nt
NA	TRBV23-1	TRBD1	TRBJ1-1	CASSVCTVGQQGWGSTEAFF	TGCGCCAGCAGTGTGTGTACTGTGGGTCAACAGGGGTGGGGGAGCACTGAAGCTTTCTTT
NA	TRBV5-4	TRBD2	TRBJ2-1	CASSSTGGLKTYNEQFF	TGTGCCAGCAGCTCTACGGGGGGACTAAAAACCTACAATGAGCAGTTCTTC
NA	TRBV10-2	NA	TRBJ2-1	CASSAQQGGSYNEQFF	TGCGCCAGCAGTGCACAACAGGGGGGGTCCTACAATGAGCAGTTCTTC
NA	TRBV2	TRBD1	TRBJ2-5	CASIADRVSETQYF	TGTGCCAGCATCGCGGACAGGGTTTCAGAGACCCAGTACTTC
NA	TRBV5-1	NA	TRBJ1-1	CASADTRHTEAFF	TGCGCCAGCGCTGACACCCGTCACACTGAAGCTTTCTTT
NA	TRBV6-2/TRBV6-3	TRBD1	TRBJ1-5	CASSSRQGTNQPQHF	TGTGCCAGCAGTTCAAGACAGGGAACCAATCAGCCCCAGCATTTT
NA	TRBV27	TRBD1	TRBJ1-1	CASSPYTGVQTEAFF	TGTGCCAGCAGTCCCTACACAGGGGTACAGACTGAAGCTTTCTTT
once	TRBV19	NA	TRBJ1-1	CASTWGGNTEAFF	TGTGCCAGTACTTGGGGGGGGAACACTGAAGCTTTCTTT
NA	TRBV5-5	NA	TRBJ2-7	CASSLRETVYEQYF	TGTGCCAGCAGCTTAAGGGAGACGGTCTACGAGCAGTACTTC
NA	TRBV6-2/TRBV6-3	TRBD1	TRBJ2-7	CASSSTPRTGGSEQYF	TGTGCCAGCAGTTCCACCCCAAGGACAGGCGGAAGCGAGCAGTACTTC
once	TRBV9	NA	TRBJ2-3	CASSYTGTLTPQTQYF	TGTGCCAGCAGCTACACCGGGACACTGACCCCCCAGACGCAGTATTTT
NA	TRBV5-4	TRBD1	TRBJ2-5	CASSNAQGARETQYF	TGTGCCAGCAGTAACGCGCAGGGGGCCAGGGAGACCCAGTACTTC
NA	TRBV29-1	TRBD2	TRBJ2-5	CSVERDLAGDPPTQYF	TGCAGCGTTGAGAGGGATCTAGCGGGGGACCCTCCGACCCAGTACTTC
NA	TRBV19	TRBD1	TRBJ1-2	CASALGQGAQRGYTF	TGTGCCAGCGCCCTCGGACAGGGGGCGCAACGTGGCTACACCTTC
NA	TRBV21-1	NA	TRBJ1-1	CASSKVGAASILNTEAFF	TGTGCCAGCAGCAAAGTAGGGGCAGCCTCAATTCTTAACACTGAAGCTTTCTTT
once	TRBV3-1/TRBV3-2	NA	TRBJ2-5	CASSQAGGETQYF	TGTGCCAGCAGCCAAGCAGGAGGTGAGACCCAGTACTTC
NA	TRBV11-2	TRBD1	TRBJ1-1	CASSFRGRNTEAFF	TGTGCCAGCAGCTTCAGGGGGCGGAACACTGAAGCTTTCTTT
NA	TRBV5-1	TRBD1	TRBJ2-5	CASSWDRVKETQYF	TGCGCCAGCAGCTGGGACAGGGTGAAGGAGACCCAGTACTTC
NA	TRBV23-1	NA	TRBJ2-5	CASSPSPRGQETQYF	TGCGCCAGCAGTCCCTCCCCCAGGGGCCAAGAGACCCAGTACTTC
once	TRBV11-2	NA	TRBJ2-5	CASSNQGQETQYF	TGTGCCAGCAGCAATCAGGGGCAAGAGACCCAGTACTTC
NA	TRBV4-3	NA	TRBJ1-1	CASSAPGVTEAFF	TGCGCCAGCAGCGCCCCGGGGGTGACTGAAGCTTTCTTT